This entry lists 11 T cell receptor beta chains sequenced from one sample in a study of persistence of HIV-infected CD4 T cells. Sequencing used immunoSEQ version 4 in survey mode. Sequenced by immunoSEQ multiplex PCR; TCRdb stores in-frame clones only, minus some. Altogether over 30,000 clones are present, roughly four fifths being singletons, with the ten largest covering around 1%. Cells were stimulated with overlapping HIV-1 Gag 15-mer peptides. Memory cells lacking CD40L and CD69 with high CD45RO were sorted. These receptors have no identified antigens. Sequenced here: cultured CD4+ T cells from PBMCs, sampled from a patient who received antiretroviral therapy. These receptors all stem from an adult with HIV. The donor label of this sample is uncertain.

This clone was detected only a few times. V gene TRBV19 combines with J gene TRBJ1-4; 7 nucleotides line up with TRBD1. CDR1 and CDR2 from the germline V gene are LNHDA and SQIVND (reference sequence). With 6 bases clipped from V and 0 bases from J, the junction kept 4 bases outside the gene matches. The CDR3 length is 15 residues. CDR3 sequence: CASRDRAATNEKLFF. CDR3 DNA sequence: TGTGCCAGTAGAGACAGGGCTGCAACTAATGAAAAACTGTTTTTT.

A few counts support this clone. V and J are TRBV9 and TRBJ2-7; 9 nucleotides line up with TRBD1. This CDR3 has 15 residues. In germline, CDR1 is SGDLS, CDR2 YYNGEE. Unmatched junction bases numbered 5, after V lost 3 bases and J lost 1 base. Here the CDR3 DNA reads TGTGCCAGCAGCGACGCGGGACAGGGTTCCTACGAGCAGTACTTC. Protein product: CASSDAGQGSYEQYF.

The table lists this clone with a count of one. The chain employs TRBV5-1 and TRBJ2-3; D is unclear. V was clipped by 6 bases and J by 0 bases, with 8 bases between them. CDR1 is SGHRS, CDR2 YFSETQ, per germline. CDR3 length equals 13 residues. Here the CDR3 reads CASMQGSTDTQYF. CDR3 bases: TGCGCCAGCATGCAAGGGAGCACAGATACGCAGTATTTT. Combining the CDR3 with reference TRBV5-1 and TRBJ2-3 gives the whole variable domain KAGVTQTPRYLIKTRGQQVTLSCSPISGHRSVSWYQQTPGQGLQFLFEYFSETQRNKGNFPGRFSGRQFSNSRSEMNVSTLELGDSALYLCASMQGSTDTQYFGPGTRLTVL.

This chain uses TRBV10-2 with TRBJ1-5; D remains ambiguous. The germline V gene has CDR1 WSHSY and CDR2 SAAADI. V was clipped by 2 bases and J by 13 bases, with 18 bases between them. CDR3 length equals 14 residues. Here the CDR3 DNA reads TGCGCCAGCAGTGAGGAGCCGTCAAGCAGCCTTCAGCATTTT. Protein: CASSEEPSSSLQHF.

This clone has just one count. V and J are TRBV11-3 and TRBJ2-5, with 11 bases fitting TRBD1. V was clipped by 5 bases and J by 5 bases; unmatched bases: 7. The CDR3 is 15 amino acids. Germline CDR1 reads SGHNT; CDR2 reads YENEEA. The DNA of the CDR3 is TGTGCCAGCAGCCGTCGGACAGGGGGCGACGAGACCCAGTACTTC. Protein sequence: CASSRRTGGDETQYF.

The V call is TRBV29-1, the J call TRBJ1-4; a weak D match, TRBD1 (5 bases). Germline values: CDR1 SQVTM, CDR2 ANQGSEA. This CDR3 has 13 residues. V was shortened by 3 bases and J by 4 bases, with 9 bases between the two germline ends. As DNA, the CDR3 is TGCAGCGTTGACCCAGGGCTTAATGAAAAACTGTTTTTT. Translating it yields CSVDPGLNEKLFF.

The V call is TRBV6-5, the J call TRBJ2-3; no firm D call. Germline values: CDR1 MNHEY, CDR2 SVGAGI. Trimming left V 5 bases short and J 2 bases short, with 11 bases between. The CDR3 spans 14 residues. The DNA of the CDR3 is TGTGCCAGCAGTCTCGCAAGGGCCACAGATACGCAGTATTTT. This sequence encodes CASSLARATDTQYF.

This clone was counted a few times. This chain links TRBV2 with TRBJ1-5, with D unresolved. Deletions cut 6 bases from V and 0 bases from J, with 3 bases between. Germline V gene data show CDR1 as SNHLY and CDR2 as FYNNEI. The length of the CDR3 is 12 residues. The CDR3 protein is CASRVSNQPQHF. CDR3 coding DNA: TGTGCCAGCAGGGTTAGCAATCAGCCCCAGCATTTT.

J is TRBJ2-5 and V is TRBV3-1 (or the pseudogene TRBV3-2); D is possibly TRBD1 or TRBD2 (5 bases each). This CDR3 has 14 residues. V was clipped by 4 bases and J by 4 bases, with 13 bases between them. Germline CDR1 and CDR2: LGHDT and YNNKEL (reference sequence). The CDR3 reads CASSPGTMVETQYF. CDR3 nucleotides: TGTGCCAGCAGCCCCGGGACCATGGTAGAGACCCAGTACTTC.

This chain joins TRBV7-9 and TRBJ1-2; a weak D match, TRBD1 (6 bases). CDR1 and CDR2 from the germline V gene are SEHNR and FQNEAQ (reference sequence). This CDR3 contains 15 residues. Deletions cut 5 bases from V and 4 bases from J, with 17 bases between. The CDR3 region is CASSPQTRGGYGYTF. CDR3 bases: TGTGCCAGCAGCCCGCAGACGCGAGGGGGCTATGGCTACACCTTC.

The chain carries TRBV5-1 and TRBJ2-2; the match to TRBD1 covers 7 bases. The V and J ends lost 4 bases and 3 bases, in that order; junction bases with no gene match: 3. CDR3 length: 14 residues. Germline-derived CDR1 and CDR2 are SGHRS and YFSETQ. CDR3 sequence (DNA): TGCGCCAGCAGCATAACAGGGGACACCGGGGAGCTGTTTTTT. It translates to CASSITGDTGELFF.